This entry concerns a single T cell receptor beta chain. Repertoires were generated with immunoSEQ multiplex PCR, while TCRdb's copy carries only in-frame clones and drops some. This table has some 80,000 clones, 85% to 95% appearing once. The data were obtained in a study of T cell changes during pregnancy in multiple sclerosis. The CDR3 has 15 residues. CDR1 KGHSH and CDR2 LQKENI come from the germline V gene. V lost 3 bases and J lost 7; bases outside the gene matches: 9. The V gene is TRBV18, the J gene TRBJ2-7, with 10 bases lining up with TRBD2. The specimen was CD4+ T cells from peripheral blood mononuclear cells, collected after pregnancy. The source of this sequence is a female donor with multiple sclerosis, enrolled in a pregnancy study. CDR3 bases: TGTGCCAGCTCACCGCAGCGGGAGGGCCTGGGGGAGCAGTACTTC. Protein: CASSPQREGLGEQYF.